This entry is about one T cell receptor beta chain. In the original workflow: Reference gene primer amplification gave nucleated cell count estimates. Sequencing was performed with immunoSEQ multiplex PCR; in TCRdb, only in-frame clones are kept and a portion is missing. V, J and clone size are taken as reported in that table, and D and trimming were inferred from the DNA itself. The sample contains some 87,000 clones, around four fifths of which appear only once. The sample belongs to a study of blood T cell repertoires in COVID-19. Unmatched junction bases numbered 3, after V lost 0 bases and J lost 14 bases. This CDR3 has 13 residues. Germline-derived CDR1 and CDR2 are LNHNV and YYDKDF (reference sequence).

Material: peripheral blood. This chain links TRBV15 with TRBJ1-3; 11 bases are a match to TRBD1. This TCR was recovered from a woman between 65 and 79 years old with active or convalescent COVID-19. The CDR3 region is CATSREPGQGVYF. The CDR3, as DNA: TGTGCCACCAGCAGAGAACCGGGACAGGGGGTATATTTT. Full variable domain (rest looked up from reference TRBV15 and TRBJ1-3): DAMVIQNPRYQVTQFGKPVTLSCSQTLNHNVMYWYQQKSSQAPKLLFHYYDKDFNNEADTPDNFQSRRPNTSFCFLDIRSPGLGDTAMYLCATSREPGQGVYFGEGSWLTVV.